These 25 T cell receptor beta chains came from one sample sequenced in a study of blood T cell repertoires in COVID-19. Some clones are missing from TCRdb's copy, which holds only in-frame ones; the method was immunoSEQ multiplex PCR. This table holds around 300,000 clones, 65% to 85% found once. The sequencing input was peripheral blood. These receptors all come from a man under 40 with active or convalescent COVID-19.

The genes are TRBV10-3 and TRBJ2-2; D may be TRBD1 (5 bases). CDR1 and CDR2 from the germline V gene are ENHRY and SYGVKD. This CDR3 is 15 amino acids long. The germline V and J ends were trimmed by 4 bases and 2 bases, with 11 bases remaining between them. The CDR3 spells CAISGSDTNTGELFF. CDR3 sequence (DNA): TGTGCCATCAGTGGATCGGACACCAACACCGGGGAGCTGTTTTTT.

This clone was detected once. This chain uses TRBV5-8 with TRBJ1-2; maybe TRBD1 (5 bases). CDR3 length equals 15 residues. Per germline, CDR1 SGHTS and CDR2 YDEGEE. V was trimmed by 4 bases and J by 5 bases, leaving 18 bases between them. The chain's CDR3 is CASSTRRGTRYGYTF. In DNA form, the CDR3 reads TGTGCCAGCAGCACCCGGAGGGGAACTAGATATGGCTACACCTTC.

The V gene is TRBV7-6, the J gene TRBJ1-3; a weak D match, TRBD1 (5 bases). Per the germline V gene, CDR1 is SGHVS and CDR2 is FNYEAQ. The CDR3 has 21 residues. V was trimmed by 5 bases and J by 4 bases, leaving 33 bases between them. This CDR3 is CASSPRLRGTQNSGGGNTIYF. The CDR3 DNA reads TGTGCCAGCAGCCCCCGACTGAGAGGGACTCAAAACTCCGGAGGGGGAAACACCATATATTTT.

CDR3 region: CASSYPGLPMRGGETQYF. In DNA, the CDR3 is TGTGCCAGCAGTTACCCAGGACTACCCATGAGGGGTGGGGAGACCCAGTACTTC. The genes are TRBV6-2 or TRBV6-3 and TRBJ2-5; weak D call: TRBD2 (6 bases). Germline V gene sequence: CDR1 MNHEY, CDR2 SVGEGT. V lost 2 bases and J lost 5, with 24 bases in between. The CDR3 spans 18 residues.

This chain links TRBV21-1 with TRBJ2-7; the D call of TRBD2 is as the table states it, not checked on the DNA. TRBV21-1 corresponds to a pseudogene. The CDR3 is 16 amino acids. CDR3 sequence: CASSKNGGRDSYEQYF. The CDR3 DNA is TGTGCCAGCAGCAAAAACGGAGGGAGAGACTCCTACGAGCAGTACTTC.

The rearrangement links TRBV5-4 to TRBJ2-5, with D unresolved. From germline, CDR1 is SGHNT and CDR2 YYREEE (reference sequence). CDR3 length equals 14 residues. V was shortened by 4 bases and J by 4 bases, with 14 bases between the two germline ends. CDR3 region: CASSAARVRETQYF. CDR3 nucleotide sequence: TGTGCCAGCAGCGCCGCCCGCGTTAGAGAGACCCAGTACTTC.

This chain uses TRBV4-1 with TRBJ1-6; no clear D. V shed 1 base and J shed 7 bases, with 17 bases lying between them. CDR3 length: 17 residues. Germline values: CDR1 MGHRA, CDR2 YSYEKL. Here the CDR3 DNA reads TGCGCCAGCAGCCAAGGGCTGAGAGGAGGTGGAAATTCACCCCTCCACTTT. It specifies CASSQGLRGGGNSPLHF.

This chain connects TRBV30 to TRBJ1-6; 7 positions match TRBD1. Per the germline V gene, CDR1 is GTSNPN and CDR2 is SVGIG (reference sequence). The V segment lost 3 bases and the J segment 9 bases; nucleotides outside the gene matches: 8. The length of the CDR3 is 14 residues. CDR3 DNA sequence: TGTGCCTGGAGAGCAGGGGGACGGAGTTCACCCCTCCACTTT. This codes for CAWRAGGRSSPLHF.

The rearrangement joins TRBV19 to TRBJ2-5, with 7 nucleotides matching TRBD2. The CDR3 consists of 14 residues. CDR1 is LNHDA, CDR2 SQIVND, per germline (reference sequence). The J segment lost 5 bases and the V segment lost 6 bases, leaving 9 bases of the junction unmatched. Here the CDR3 reads CASRRISGWETQYF. The CDR3 DNA sequence: TGTGCCAGTAGGCGGATTAGCGGGTGGGAGACCCAGTACTTC.

This chain uses TRBV10-3 with TRBJ1-4; D not resolved. The CDR3 contains 12 residues. The germline V and J ends were trimmed by 6 bases and 6 bases, with 8 bases remaining between them. Germline V gene lookup returns CDR1 ENHRY and CDR2 SYGVKD. Written as DNA, the CDR3 is TGTGCCATCAGCCCCGAGGATGAAAAACTGTTTTTT. It specifies CAISPEDEKLFF.

The genes are TRBV30 and TRBJ2-3; tentatively, D is TRBD2 (5 bases). V was pared by 2 bases and J by 4 bases, with 7 bases between. Germline lookup yields CDR1 GTSNPN and CDR2 SVGIG (reference sequence). The CDR3 loop spans 12 amino acids. The CDR3: CAWSSGADTQYF. The CDR3 DNA sequence: TGTGCCTGGAGTTCCGGGGCAGATACGCAGTATTTT.

The chain uses TRBV5-1 and TRBJ1-2, with a possible D match to TRBD1 (6 bases). Trimming pared 2 bases from V and 8 bases from J, leaving 16 bases between. Germline CDR1 and CDR2: SGHRS and YFSETQ. CDR3 length: 14 amino acids. The CDR3 region is CASSLGQSPGGYTF. The CDR3 DNA reads as TGCGCCAGCAGCTTAGGACAGTCCCCGGGAGGCTACACCTTC.

The CDR3 DNA reads TGTGCCAGCTCACCACCGGGACTAGCGGCAGATACGCAGTATTTT. The encoded protein is CASSPPGLAADTQYF. The chain couples TRBV18 to TRBJ2-3; 11 bases agree with TRBD2. There are 15 residues in the CDR3. V lost 0 bases, J lost 4 bases, and 0 bases stayed unmatched. CDR1 and CDR2 from the germline V gene are KGHSH and LQKENI.

The V gene is TRBV29-1, the J gene TRBJ2-1; D perhaps matches TRBD2 (7 bases). Germline V CDR1 and CDR2: SQVTM, ANQGSEA. This CDR3 is built from 14 residues. V lost 5 bases and J 1 base, leaving 12 bases between the germline ends. CDR3 region: CSVRGGGSYNEQFF. Written as DNA, the CDR3 is TGCAGCGTTAGGGGAGGGGGTTCCTACAATGAGCAGTTCTTC.

This chain joins TRBV10-3 and TRBJ2-3; D is unclear. Looked up from germline, CDR1 is ENHRY and CDR2 is SYGVKD. The CDR3 spans 14 residues. V lost 6 bases to trimming and J lost 2 bases, with 12 bases between them. DNA of the CDR3: TGTGCCATCAGCCCCGACTCTGACACAGATACGCAGTATTTT. As protein: CAISPDSDTDTQYF.

This clone was recorded once. This chain links TRBV4-2 with TRBJ1-3; weak D call: TRBD1 (6 bases). This CDR3 spans 16 amino acids. Germline-derived CDR1 and CDR2 are LGHNA and YNFKEQ. Trimming cost V 1 base and J 1 base, with 11 bases left between them. CDR3 sequence: CASSQGGGGSGNTIYF. The CDR3 bases are TGTGCCAGCAGCCAAGGGGGAGGGGGTTCTGGAAACACCATATATTTT.

The V gene is TRBV5-1, the J gene TRBJ2-7, with a possible D match to TRBD2 (5 bases). The V end was cut by 6 bases, the J end by 0 bases, with 19 bases between. CDR1 SGHRS and CDR2 YFSETQ come from the germline V gene. The CDR3 length is 16 residues. CDR3 sequence (DNA): TGCGCCAGCACCGCCGCGAGGTTTGAGGGCTCCTACGAGCAGTACTTC. Amino acids: CASTAARFEGSYEQYF. The whole variable domain, filled in from reference TRBV5-1 and TRBJ2-7, reads KAGVTQTPRYLIKTRGQQVTLSCSPISGHRSVSWYQQTPGQGLQFLFEYFSETQRNKGNFPGRFSGRQFSNSRSEMNVSTLELGDSALYLCASTAARFEGSYEQYFGPGTRLTVT.

In this sample, this clone turned up a few times. This chain links TRBV2 with TRBJ2-7, with a possible D match to TRBD2 (7 bases). In germline, CDR1 is SNHLY, CDR2 FYNNEI. The CDR3 totals 15 residues. V lost 6 bases, J lost 4 bases, and 19 bases lay in between. The CDR3 loop reads CASRTQGSGGYEQYF. As DNA, the CDR3 is TGTGCCAGCAGAACACAGGGTTCCGGGGGGTACGAGCAGTACTTC.

The CDR3 coding sequence is TGCGCCAGCAGCCGCTCGGCAGGTATCACCGGGGAGCTGTTTTTT. This gives the protein CASSRSAGITGELFF. The V and J genes are TRBV5-1 and TRBJ2-2; no firm D call. The CDR3 sequence is 15 residues long. The ends were cut back, 4 bases at V and 4 bases at J, with 14 bases in the middle. Per germline, CDR1 SGHRS and CDR2 YFSETQ. Looking up the rest from reference TRBV5-1 and TRBJ2-2 gives the full variable domain: KAGVTQTPRYLIKTRGQQVTLSCSPISGHRSVSWYQQTPGQGLQFLFEYFSETQRNKGNFPGRFSGRQFSNSRSEMNVSTLELGDSALYLCASSRSAGITGELFFGEGSRLTVL.

The V and J genes are TRBV30 and TRBJ2-3, with D perhaps TRBD2 (6 bases). Trimming shortened V by 3 bases and J by 3 bases, and 10 bases separated the two germline ends. Per the germline V gene, CDR1 is GTSNPN and CDR2 is SVGIG (reference sequence). The CDR3 extends over 13 amino acids. The CDR3 sequence is CAWRRGVTDTQYF. In nucleotides, the CDR3 is TGTGCCTGGAGGCGGGGTGTTACAGATACGCAGTATTTT.

The J gene is TRBJ1-2, the V gene TRBV19; 8 nucleotides agree with TRBD1. The CDR3 extends over 13 amino acids. After removal of 7 bases from V and 8 bases from J, the junction contained 9 bases not matched to a gene. The germline V gene has CDR1 LNHDA and CDR2 SQIVND (reference sequence). CDR3 nucleotides: TGTGCCAGTATGGTCCAGGGGGCTGAAGGCTACACCTTC. Its translation is CASMVQGAEGYTF.

The chain joins TRBV2 to TRBJ2-1; possibly TRBD2 for D (5 bases). The length of the CDR3 is 10 residues. Germline V lookup: CDR1 SNHLY, CDR2 FYNNEI. The V end was cut by 4 bases, the J end by 15 bases, with 10 bases between. In nucleotides, the CDR3 is TGTGCCAGCAGTGGTGGCGAGGGGTTCTTC. It codes for CASSGGEGFF.

The rearrangement uses TRBV18 and TRBJ1-1; D is unresolved. This CDR3 has 15 amino acids. V was pared by 1 base and J by 5 bases, with 14 bases between. Germline-derived CDR1 and CDR2 are KGHSH and LQKENI. The CDR3 sequence: CASSPRGPTRTEAFF. The CDR3 nucleotides read TGTGCCAGCTCACCACGCGGGCCAACGAGAACTGAAGCTTTCTTT.

About this clone: Other DNA sequences within the sample encode an identical CDR3. V gene TRBV12-3 or TRBV12-4 combines with J gene TRBJ1-3; no reliable D call. Trimming cost V 3 bases and J 2 bases, with 5 bases left between them. This CDR3 contains 13 residues. The chain's CDR3 is CASSLAAGNTIYF. In nucleotides, the CDR3 is TGTGCCAGCAGTTTGGCAGCTGGAAACACCATATATTTT.

This chain uses TRBV13 with TRBJ1-5; D may be TRBD1 (5 bases). The length of the CDR3 is 14 residues. Trimming took off 3 bases at V and 6 bases at J, with 12 bases between the two ends. The germline CDR1 and CDR2 sequences are PRHDT and FYEKMQ (reference sequence). CDR3 sequence (DNA): TGTGCCAGCAGCTTTGGGGGGAAGGGTCAGCCCCAGCATTTT. Protein: CASSFGGKGQPQHF. The whole variable domain, remainder taken from reference TRBV13 and TRBJ1-5, is AAGVIQSPRHLIKEKRETATLKCYPIPRHDTVYWYQQGPGQDPQFLISFYEKMQSDKGSIPDRFSAQQFSDYHSELNMSSLELGDSALYFCASSFGGKGQPQHFGDGTRLSIL.